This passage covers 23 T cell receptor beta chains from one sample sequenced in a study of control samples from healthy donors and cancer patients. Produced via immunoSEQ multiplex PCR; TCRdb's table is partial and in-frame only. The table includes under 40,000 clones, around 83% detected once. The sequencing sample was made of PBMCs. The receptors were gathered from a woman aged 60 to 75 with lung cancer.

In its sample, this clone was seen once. The CDR3, as DNA: TGTGCCAGCAGCCGGACAGGGGGCGTGGAGACCCAGTACTTC. Encoded protein: CASSRTGGVETQYF. This rearrangement joins TRBV11-1 to TRBJ2-5, with 11 bases matching TRBD1. CDR3 length: 14 amino acids. V lost 5 bases and J lost 5; bases outside the gene matches: 4. Germline CDR1 is SGHAT and CDR2 is FQDESV (reference sequence).

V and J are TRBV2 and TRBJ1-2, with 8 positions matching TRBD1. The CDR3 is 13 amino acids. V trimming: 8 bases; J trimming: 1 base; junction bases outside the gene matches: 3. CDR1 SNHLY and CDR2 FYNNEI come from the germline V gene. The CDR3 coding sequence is TGTGCCAGCGGAGGACAGGGTAACTATGGCTACACCTTC. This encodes CASGGQGNYGYTF.

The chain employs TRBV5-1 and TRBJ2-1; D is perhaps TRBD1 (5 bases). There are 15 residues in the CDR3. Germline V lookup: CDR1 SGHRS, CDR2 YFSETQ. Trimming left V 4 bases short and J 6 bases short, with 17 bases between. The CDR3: CASSLPKTELNEQFF. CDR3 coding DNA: TGCGCCAGCAGCCTCCCTAAGACAGAACTCAATGAGCAGTTCTTC.

CDR3 bases: TGTGCCAGCAGCCCAGCAGGGGGTCACACTGAAGCTTTCTTT. It specifies CASSPAGGHTEAFF. This chain joins TRBV11-3 and TRBJ1-1; 7 nucleotides line up with TRBD1. The CDR3 runs 14 residues. The germline V gene has CDR1 SGHNT and CDR2 YENEEA. V gave up 5 bases and J gave up 3 bases; unmatched junction bases: 6.

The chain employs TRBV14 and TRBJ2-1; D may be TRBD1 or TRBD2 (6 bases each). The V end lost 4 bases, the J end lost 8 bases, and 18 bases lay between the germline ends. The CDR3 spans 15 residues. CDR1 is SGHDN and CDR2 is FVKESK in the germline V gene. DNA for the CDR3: TGTGCCAGCAGCCCCTTCGGGCGGGGACAAGATGAGCAGTTCTTC. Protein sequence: CASSPFGRGQDEQFF.

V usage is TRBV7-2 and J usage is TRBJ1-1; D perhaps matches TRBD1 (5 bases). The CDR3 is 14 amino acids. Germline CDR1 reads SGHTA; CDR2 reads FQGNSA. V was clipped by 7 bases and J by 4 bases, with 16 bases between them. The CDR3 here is CASTVWGDGTEAFF. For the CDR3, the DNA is TGTGCCAGCACCGTTTGGGGGGATGGCACTGAAGCTTTCTTT.

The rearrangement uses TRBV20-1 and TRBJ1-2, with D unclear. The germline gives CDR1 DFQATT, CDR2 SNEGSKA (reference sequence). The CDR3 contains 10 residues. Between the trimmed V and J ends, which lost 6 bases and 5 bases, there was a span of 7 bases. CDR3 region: CSAETYGYTF. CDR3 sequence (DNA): TGCAGTGCCGAAACGTATGGCTACACCTTC.

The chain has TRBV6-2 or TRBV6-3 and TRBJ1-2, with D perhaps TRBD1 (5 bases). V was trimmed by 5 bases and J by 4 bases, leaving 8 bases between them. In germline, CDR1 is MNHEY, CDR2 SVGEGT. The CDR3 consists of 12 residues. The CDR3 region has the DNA TGTGCCAGCAGTCAGGGCGTCTATGGCTACACCTTC. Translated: CASSQGVYGYTF.

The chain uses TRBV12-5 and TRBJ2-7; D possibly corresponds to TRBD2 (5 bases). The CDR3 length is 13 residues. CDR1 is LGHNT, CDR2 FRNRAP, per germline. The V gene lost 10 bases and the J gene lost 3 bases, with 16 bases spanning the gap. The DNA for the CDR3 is TGTGCTACTAATGGGCCCGGGGACTACGAGCAGTACTTC. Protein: CATNGPGDYEQYF.

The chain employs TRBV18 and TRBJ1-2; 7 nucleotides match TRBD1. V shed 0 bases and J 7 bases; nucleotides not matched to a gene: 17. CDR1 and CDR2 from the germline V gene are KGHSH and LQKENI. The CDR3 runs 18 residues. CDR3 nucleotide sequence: TGTGCCAGCTCACCACCAGACAGGGCTGGGCACTTGTCAGGTGGCTACACCTTC. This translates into CASSPPDRAGHLSGGYTF.

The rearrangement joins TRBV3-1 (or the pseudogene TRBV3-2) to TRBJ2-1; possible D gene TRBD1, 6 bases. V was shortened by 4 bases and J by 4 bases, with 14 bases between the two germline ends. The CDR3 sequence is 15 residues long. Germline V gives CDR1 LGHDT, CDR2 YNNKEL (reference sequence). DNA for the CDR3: TGTGCCAGCAGCCCCCGGACAGAGATTTACAATGAGCAGTTCTTC. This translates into CASSPRTEIYNEQFF.

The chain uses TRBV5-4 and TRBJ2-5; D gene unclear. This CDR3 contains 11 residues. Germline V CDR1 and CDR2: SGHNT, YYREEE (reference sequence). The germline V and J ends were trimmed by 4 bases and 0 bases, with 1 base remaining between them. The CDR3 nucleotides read TGTGCCAGCAGCGACCAAGAGACCCAGTACTTC. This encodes CASSDQETQYF.

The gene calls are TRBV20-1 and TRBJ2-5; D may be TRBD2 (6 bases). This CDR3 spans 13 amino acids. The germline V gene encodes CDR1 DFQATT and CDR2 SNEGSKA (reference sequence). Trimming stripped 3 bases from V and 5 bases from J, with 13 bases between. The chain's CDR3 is CSASSGSRETQYF. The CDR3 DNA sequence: TGCAGTGCTAGTTCCGGGAGCCGGGAGACCCAGTACTTC.

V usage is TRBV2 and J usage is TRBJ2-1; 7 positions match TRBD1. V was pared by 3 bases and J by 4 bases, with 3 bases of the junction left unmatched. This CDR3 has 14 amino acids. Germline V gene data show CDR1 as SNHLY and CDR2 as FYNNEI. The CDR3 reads CASSEGTAYNEQFF. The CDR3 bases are TGTGCCAGCAGTGAGGGGACAGCGTACAATGAGCAGTTCTTC.

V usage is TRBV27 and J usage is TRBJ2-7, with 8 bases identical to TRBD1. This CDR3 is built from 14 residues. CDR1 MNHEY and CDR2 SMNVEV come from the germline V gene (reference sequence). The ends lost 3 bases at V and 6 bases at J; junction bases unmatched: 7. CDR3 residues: CASSFGQGVGEQYF. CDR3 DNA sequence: TGTGCCAGCAGTTTTGGACAGGGAGTTGGCGAGCAGTACTTC.

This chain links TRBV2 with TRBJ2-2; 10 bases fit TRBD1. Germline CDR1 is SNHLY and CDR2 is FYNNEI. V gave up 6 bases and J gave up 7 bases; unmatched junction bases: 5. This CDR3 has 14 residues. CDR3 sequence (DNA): TGTGCCAGCAGGGGACAGGGGACGTTCGGGGAGCTGTTTTTT. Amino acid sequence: CASRGQGTFGELFF. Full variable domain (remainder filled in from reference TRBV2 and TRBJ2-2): EPEVTQTPSHQVTQMGQEVILRCVPISNHLYFYWYRQILGQKVEFLVSFYNNEISEKSEIFDDQFSVERPDGSNFTLKIRSTKLEDSAMYFCASRGQGTFGELFFGEGSRLTVL.

CDR3 region: CASSDQGDTEAFF. In nucleotides, the CDR3 is TGTGCCAGCAGCGATCAGGGGGACACTGAAGCTTTCTTT. The rearrangement links TRBV3-1 (or the pseudogene TRBV3-2) to TRBJ1-1, with 7 nucleotides matching TRBD1. The germline gives CDR1 LGHDT, CDR2 YNNKEL (reference sequence). The J segment lost 3 bases and the V segment lost 5 bases, leaving 3 bases of the junction unmatched. This CDR3 has 13 residues.

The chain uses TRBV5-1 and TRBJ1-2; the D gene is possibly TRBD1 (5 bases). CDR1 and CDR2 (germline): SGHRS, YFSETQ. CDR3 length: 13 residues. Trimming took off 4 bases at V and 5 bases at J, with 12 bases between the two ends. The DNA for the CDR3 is TGCGCCAGCAGCCCCGACAGCAGTTATGGCTACACCTTC. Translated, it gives CASSPDSSYGYTF.

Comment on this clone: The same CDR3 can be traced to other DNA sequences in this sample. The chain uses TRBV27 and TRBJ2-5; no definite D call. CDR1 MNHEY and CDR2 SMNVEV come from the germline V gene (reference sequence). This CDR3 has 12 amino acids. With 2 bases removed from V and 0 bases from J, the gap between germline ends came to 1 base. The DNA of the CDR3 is TGTGCCAGCAGTTTAGACCAAGAGACCCAGTACTTC. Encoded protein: CASSLDQETQYF.

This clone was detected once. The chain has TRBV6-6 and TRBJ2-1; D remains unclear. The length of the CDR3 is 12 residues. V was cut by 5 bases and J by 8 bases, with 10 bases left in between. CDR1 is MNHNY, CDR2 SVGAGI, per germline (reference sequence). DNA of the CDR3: TGTGCCAGCAGTGTGAGCGACGATGAGCAGTTCTTC. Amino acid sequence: CASSVSDDEQFF.

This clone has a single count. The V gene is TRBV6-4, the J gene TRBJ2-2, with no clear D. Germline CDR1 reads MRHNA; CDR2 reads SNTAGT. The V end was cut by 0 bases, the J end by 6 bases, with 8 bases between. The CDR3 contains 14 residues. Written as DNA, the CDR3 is TGTGCCAGCAGTGACTCAGACTTGCCCGGGGAGCTGTTTTTT. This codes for CASSDSDLPGELFF.

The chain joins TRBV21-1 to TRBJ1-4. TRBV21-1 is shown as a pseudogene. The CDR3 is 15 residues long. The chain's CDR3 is CASSNWRRPDEKLFF. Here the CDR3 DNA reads TGTGCCAGCAGCAATTGGAGGAGGCCGGATGAAAAACTGTTTTTT.

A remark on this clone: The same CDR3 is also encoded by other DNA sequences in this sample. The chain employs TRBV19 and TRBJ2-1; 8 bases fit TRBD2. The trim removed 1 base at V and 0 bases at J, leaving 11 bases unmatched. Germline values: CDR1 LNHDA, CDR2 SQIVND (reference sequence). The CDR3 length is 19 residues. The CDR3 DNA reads TGTGCCAGTAGTATAGTAGGAACTAGCGGCCGGAGCTCCTACAATGAGCAGTTCTTC. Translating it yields CASSIVGTSGRSSYNEQFF. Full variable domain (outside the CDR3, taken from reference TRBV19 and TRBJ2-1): DGGITQSPKYLFRKEGQNVTLSCEQNLNHDAMYWYRQDPGQGLRLIYYSQIVNDFQKGDIAEGYSVSREKKESFPLTVTSAQKNPTAFYLCASSIVGTSGRSSYNEQFFGPGTRLTVL.